The 23 T cell receptor beta chains presented below share a single source sample, sequenced in a study of shared clonotypes between healthy human individuals. Generated by immunoSEQ multiplex PCR, the TCRdb table keeps only in-frame clones and is missing some. The repertoire has some 1,100,000 clones, about four fifths of them found once; the top ten carry approximately 0.5%. Material: memory CD4+ T cells from PBMCs. Indicated subset: CD45RA-negative fraction. The receptors were sampled from a man aged 18 to 30 in good health. Some clones in this sample may be carry-over from other donors' samples.

The V gene is TRBV6-6, the J gene TRBJ2-5; D remains unclear. CDR3 length: 13 amino acids. Germline CDR1 and CDR2: MNHNY and SVGAGI (reference sequence). The germline V and J ends were trimmed by 2 bases and 4 bases, with 8 bases remaining between them. The CDR3 nucleotides read TGTGCCAGCAGTTACATAAGCAGAGAGACCCAGTACTTC. It is translated as CASSYISRETQYF.

The rearrangement links TRBV29-1 to TRBJ2-1; D ambiguous. The germline V and J ends were trimmed by 6 bases and 5 bases, with 14 bases remaining between them. The CDR3 totals 13 residues. Germline V gene data show CDR1 as SQVTM and CDR2 as ANQGSEA. CDR3 protein: CSVAGVWNNEQFF. The CDR3 DNA follows: TGCAGCGTGGCAGGCGTATGGAACAATGAGCAGTTCTTC.

This clone has only a few counts. J is TRBJ2-5 and V is TRBV28, with D unresolved. Germline CDR1 is MDHEN and CDR2 is SYDVKM. Trimming removed 6 bases from V and 2 bases from J, with 10 bases in between. The CDR3 has 13 residues. This chain's CDR3 is CASSQGDQETQYF. CDR3 DNA: TGTGCCAGCAGCCAAGGAGATCAAGAGACCCAGTACTTC.

The J gene is TRBJ1-2, the V gene TRBV5-1, with TRBD1 as a possible D gene (6 bases). Trimming stripped 4 bases from V and 4 bases from J, with 11 bases between. The length of the CDR3 is 13 residues. CDR1 and CDR2 (germline): SGHRS, YFSETQ. The CDR3 region is CASSLGAAYGYTF. The CDR3 bases are TGCGCCAGCAGCCTGGGGGCAGCCTATGGCTACACCTTC.

J is TRBJ2-1 and V is TRBV30; 8 bases map to TRBD2. The germline V gene has CDR1 GTSNPN and CDR2 SVGIG (reference sequence). CDR3 size: 13 residues. V lost 3 bases, J lost 4 bases, and 2 bases stayed unmatched. The chain's CDR3 is CAWSGGRYNEQFF. CDR3 nucleotide sequence: TGTGCCTGGAGCGGCGGGAGGTACAATGAGCAGTTCTTC.

This sequence joins TRBV10-3 and TRBJ2-5; the match to TRBD2 covers 14 bases. CDR3 size: 14 residues. Germline V gene lookup returns CDR1 ENHRY and CDR2 SYGVKD. V lost 10 bases and J lost 3; bases outside the gene matches: 4. The CDR3 sequence is CATGTSGSKETQYF. The CDR3, as DNA: TGTGCCACCGGGACTAGCGGGAGTAAAGAGACCCAGTACTTC.

This rearrangement joins TRBV28 to TRBJ1-3, with TRBD1 as a possible D gene (5 bases). Germline CDR1 reads MDHEN; CDR2 reads SYDVKM. The CDR3 sequence is 14 residues long. Between the trimmed V and J ends, which lost 6 bases and 8 bases, there was a span of 17 bases. As DNA, the CDR3 is TGTGCCAGCAGGATACAGGAGGCGGTAGACACCATATATTTT. Translation: CASRIQEAVDTIYF.

V usage is TRBV27 and J usage is TRBJ2-7; D gene unclear. The V gene lost 3 bases and the J gene lost 6 bases, with 12 bases spanning the gap. The length of the CDR3 is 13 residues. Germline V gene sequence: CDR1 MNHEY, CDR2 SMNVEV (reference sequence). CDR3 sequence: CASSFASFGEQYF. The CDR3 bases are TGTGCCAGCAGTTTTGCATCGTTCGGCGAGCAGTACTTC.

The chain recombines TRBV5-8 with TRBJ1-6; TRBD1 might be the D (5 bases). This CDR3 region has 15 residues. V was clipped by 5 bases and J by 6 bases, with 15 bases between them. CDR1 is SGHTS and CDR2 is YDEGEE in the germline V gene. CDR3 DNA: TGTGCCAGCAGGGGAGCTGATAGGGGTAATTCACCCCTCCACTTT. Translation: CASRGADRGNSPLHF.

V usage is TRBV2 and J usage is TRBJ1-5, with 7 bases aligning to TRBD1. CDR3 length equals 15 residues. The germline V gene has CDR1 SNHLY and CDR2 FYNNEI. Trimming removed 4 bases from V and 1 base from J; junction bases left unmatched: 4. The CDR3 coding sequence is TGTGCCAGCAGTGGGGACAGCCCGAGCAATCAGCCCCAGCATTTT. Translating gives CASSGDSPSNQPQHF. Using reference TRBV2 and TRBJ1-5 for the parts outside the CDR3, the full variable domain is EPEVTQTPSHQVTQMGQEVILRCVPISNHLYFYWYRQILGQKVEFLVSFYNNEISEKSEIFDDQFSVERPDGSNFTLKIRSTKLEDSAMYFCASSGDSPSNQPQHFGDGTRLSIL.

This chain links TRBV9 with TRBJ2-3; 9 positions agree with TRBD2. Germline assignment: CDR1 SGDLS and CDR2 YYNGEE. The length of the CDR3 is 15 residues. V shed 3 bases and J 3 bases; nucleotides not matched to a gene: 5. The CDR3 coding sequence is TGTGCCAGCAGCGGAGTGGCGGGAGGGACAGATACGCAGTATTTT. It is translated as CASSGVAGGTDTQYF.

The count of this clone is one. The rearrangement uses TRBV14 and TRBJ2-7; D perhaps matches TRBD1 (5 bases). Trimming left V 4 bases short and J 0 bases short, with 16 bases between. This CDR3 region has 16 residues. Looked up from germline, CDR1 is SGHDN and CDR2 is FVKESK. The CDR3 DNA reads as TGTGCCAGCAGCCGGGGCAGCCCGCGGAGCTCCTACGAGCAGTACTTC. This encodes CASSRGSPRSSYEQYF.

CDR3 DNA: TGTGCCAGAAGCCTTAGCAGGGGAATGCGATATGGCTACACCTTC. It translates to CARSLSRGMRYGYTF. The V call is TRBV7-5, the J call TRBJ1-2; the tabulated D call, TRBD1, remains unverified against the DNA. TRBV7-5 is designated a pseudogene. CDR3 length: 15 residues.

The rearrangement joins TRBV7-2 to TRBJ1-4; 9 bases fit TRBD1. Germline trimming cut 8 bases from V and 8 bases from J; bases unmatched to any gene: 12. Germline values: CDR1 SGHTA, CDR2 FQGNSA. This CDR3 region has 15 residues. CDR3 in DNA: TGTGCCAGCTGCCCTCGGGGACAGGGATTAGAAAAACTGTTTTTT. Amino acid sequence: CASCPRGQGLEKLFF.

V gene TRBV7-2 combines with J gene TRBJ1-3; D is unclear. The length of the CDR3 is 13 residues. From germline, CDR1 is SGHTA and CDR2 FQGNSA. The V and J ends lost 5 bases and 11 bases respectively, with 16 bases between them. CDR3 region: CASSIGPALPIYF. The DNA for the CDR3 is TGTGCCAGCAGCATCGGGCCAGCCCTCCCCATATATTTT.

The genes are TRBV5-6 and TRBJ2-5, with D perhaps assigned TRBD1 or TRBD2 (5 bases each). Between the trimmed V and J ends, which lost 4 bases and 3 bases, there was a span of 13 bases. Germline assignment: CDR1 SGHDT and CDR2 YYEEEE. The CDR3 is made up of 14 amino acids. CDR3 sequence (DNA): TGTGCCAGCAGCCCCGGGACGGAGGAAGAGACCCAGTACTTC. It is translated as CASSPGTEEETQYF.

This rearrangement joins TRBV5-6 to TRBJ1-2; no definite D call. In germline, CDR1 is SGHDT, CDR2 YYEEEE. The CDR3 loop spans 14 amino acids. V lost 2 bases, J lost 8 bases, and 16 bases lay in between. The CDR3, as DNA: TGTGCCAGCAGCTTCCTAGCCGCCCTTGAGGGCTACACCTTC. Translation gives CASSFLAALEGYTF. The entire variable domain, with the rest obtained from reference TRBV5-6 and TRBJ1-2, is as follows: DAGVTQSPTHLIKTRGQQVTLRCSPKSGHDTVSWYQQALGQGPQFIFQYYEEEERQRGNFPDRFSGHQFPNYSSELNVNALLLGDSALYLCASSFLAALEGYTFGSGTRLTVV.

The chain uses TRBV13 and TRBJ2-2, with TRBD2 matching over 7 bases. Germline V gene data show CDR1 as PRHDT and CDR2 as FYEKMQ (reference sequence). The CDR3 length is 16 residues. Trimming removed 5 bases from V and 1 base from J; junction bases left unmatched: 7. The CDR3 here is CASSPTTGGNTGELFF. The CDR3 DNA is TGTGCCAGCAGCCCCACCACGGGGGGGAACACCGGGGAGCTGTTTTTT.

V usage is TRBV7-2 and J usage is TRBJ1-5; D is unresolved. CDR1 is SGHTA and CDR2 is FQGNSA in the germline V gene. This CDR3 is 14 amino acids long. V shed 5 bases and J shed 5 bases, with 13 bases lying between them. CDR3 bases: TGTGCCAGCAGCCCGGGAGTAGGCGATCAGCCCCAGCATTTT. Amino acid sequence: CASSPGVGDQPQHF.

This clone has more than one count but fewer than ten. V gene TRBV19 combines with J gene TRBJ2-5; D is undetermined. Trimming cost V 3 bases and J 4 bases, with 15 bases left between them. Germline CDR1 LNHDA, CDR2 SQIVND (reference sequence). The CDR3 length is 15 residues. DNA of the CDR3: TGTGCCAGTAGTATCCGGAAGGGCTTGGCAGAGACCCAGTACTTC. Amino acids: CASSIRKGLAETQYF.

This clone was seen ten or more times. V usage is TRBV7-9 and J usage is TRBJ2-7, with 10 positions matching TRBD1. The germline V gene encodes CDR1 SEHNR and CDR2 FQNEAQ (reference sequence). The CDR3 covers 13 residues. Trimming removed 8 bases from V and 6 bases from J; junction bases left unmatched: 7. In DNA form, the CDR3 reads TGTGCCAGCGGCAGGGACAGGGGCGGCGAGCAGTACTTC. It yields the protein CASGRDRGGEQYF.

This clone was picked up a small number of times. The chain recombines TRBV2 with TRBJ1-2, with TRBD1 identical over 7 bases. Germline lookup yields CDR1 SNHLY and CDR2 FYNNEI. Losses at the gene ends were 3 bases for V and 8 bases for J; bases not matched to a gene: 12. The CDR3 extends over 15 amino acids. The CDR3 region has the DNA TGTGCCAGCAGTGACAGGGCAGGGGGAGCACTGGGCTACACCTTC. Residues: CASSDRAGGALGYTF.

The chain links TRBV6-5 to TRBJ1-2; 8 bases are shared with TRBD1. The J segment lost 9 bases and the V segment lost 6 bases, leaving 9 bases of the junction unmatched. The CDR3 is 13 amino acids. Germline V gives CDR1 MNHEY, CDR2 SVGAGI. The CDR3 DNA reads TGTGCCAGCAGCTCGGGACAGGCCAAGAGCTACACCTTC. Its protein product is CASSSGQAKSYTF.